Listed below are T cell receptor beta chains from one sample, sequenced in a study of Tregs in tolerant kidney transplant recipients. Data came from immunoSEQ multiplex PCR; TCRdb stores just in-frame clones and leaves some out. The table shows tens of thousands of clones, with 80% to 85% occurring only once. Material for sequencing was CD4+ T cells from blood. These receptors came from a human donor in good health. Both conserved end residues are part of each CDR3. The D gene is left open where the match is weak. Expanded clones get a size class; other rows say once, few or many, or leave the size out.

J gene,D gene,clone size,V gene,CDR3 protein,CDR3 DNA
TRBJ2-7,TRBD1,-,TRBV25-1,CASSGDLGTGGHEQYF,TGTGCCAGCAGTGGAGACCTGGGGACAGGGGGCCACGAGCAGTACTTC
TRBJ2-1,TRBD2,-,TRBV9,CASSVVAGAYNEQFF,TGTGCCAGCAGCGTAGTAGCGGGAGCTTACAATGAGCAGTTCTTC
TRBJ2-3,TRBD1,-,TRBV11-2,CASSAGQGPLNTQYF,TGTGCCAGCAGCGCGGGACAGGGCCCGCTTAATACGCAGTATTTT
TRBJ2-5,-,-,TRBV5-4,CASSWGLAPEGGETQYF,TGTGCCAGCAGCTGGGGGCTAGCGCCGGAGGGAGGGGAGACCCAGTACTTC
TRBJ1-4,-,-,TRBV6-5,CASSYAGQINEKLFF,TGTGCCAGCAGTTACGCCGGACAGATTAATGAAAAACTGTTTTTT
TRBJ2-3,TRBD2,-,TRBV7-2,CASSLRSGGGLLDTQYF,TGTGCCAGCAGCTTACGCTCGGGGGGGGGCCTTCTAGATACGCAGTATTTT
TRBJ1-6,TRBD1,once,TRBV30,CAWSIGTGGWGSPLHF,TGTGCCTGGAGTATCGGGACAGGGGGATGGGGGTCACCCCTCCACTTT
TRBJ2-3,-,few,TRBV4-2,CASSQEQTRSDTQYF,TGTGCCAGCAGCCAAGAGCAGACCCGATCAGATACGCAGTATTTT
TRBJ1-3,TRBD1,-,TRBV19,CASRPLQGRGHTIYF,TGTGCCAGTAGGCCCCTACAGGGCAGGGGGCACACCATATATTTT
TRBJ1-4,-,-,TRBV18,CASSPLSASGNEKLFF,TGTGCCAGCTCACCATTATCCGCTTCGGGTAATGAAAAACTGTTTTTT
TRBJ2-6,TRBD1,once,TRBV27,CASTYSRGTYSGANVLTF,TGTGCCAGCACGTACTCCAGGGGGACCTACTCTGGGGCCAACGTCCTGACTTTC
TRBJ2-1,-,few,TRBV15,CATSSQGLPDEQFF,TGTGCCACCAGCAGTCAAGGTCTCCCCGATGAGCAGTTCTTC
TRBJ2-2,-,-,TRBV6-6,CATSGTANTGELFF,TGTGCCACTTCCGGGACGGCGAACACCGGGGAGCTGTTTTTT
TRBJ1-5,-,-,TRBV21-1,CASSKVGAGSNQPQHF,-
TRBJ2-7,TRBD2,-,TRBV6-5,CASSSGGMSYEQYF,TGTGCCAGCAGCTCGGGGGGAATGTCCTACGAGCAGTACTTC
TRBJ1-2,TRBD1,once,TRBV7-9,CASSSMGQADGYGYTF,TGTGCCAGCAGCTCGATGGGACAGGCCGATGGCTATGGCTACACCTTC
TRBJ2-2,-,-,TRBV15,CATSRDRAANTGELFF,TGTGCCACCAGCAGAGATCGGGCAGCGAACACCGGGGAGCTGTTTTTT
TRBJ2-6,-,-,TRBV7-2,CASSFGGANVLTF,TGTGCCAGCAGCTTCGGAGGGGCCAACGTCCTGACTTTC
TRBJ1-1,-,-,TRBV1,CTSRTGTPNTEAFF,TGCACCAGCAGGACCGGGACACCGAACACTGAAGCTTTCTTT
TRBJ1-5,-,-,TRBV4-3,CASSQDSGPREPQHF,TGCGCCAGCAGCCAAGATAGCGGACCCCGGGAGCCCCAGCATTTT
TRBJ2-3,-,-,TRBV6-5,CASSYNGGSTDTQYF,TGTGCCAGCAGTTATAACGGGGGAAGCACAGATACGCAGTATTTT
TRBJ2-2,-,-,TRBV7-2,CASSLFEAAPTPRELFF,TGTGCCAGCAGCTTATTTGAAGCGGCCCCTACACCAAGGGAGCTGTTTTTT
TRBJ1-5,-,few,TRBV18,CASSPTSDQPQHF,TGTGCCAGCTCACCAACCAGCGATCAGCCCCAGCATTTT
TRBJ2-1,-,-,TRBV9,CASSVSTRSSYNEQFF,TGTGCCAGCAGCGTATCTACGCGGAGCTCCTACAATGAGCAGTTCTTC
TRBJ2-2,-,once,TRBV7-2,CASSLQDSGELFF,TGTGCCAGCAGCTTACAGGATTCCGGGGAGCTGTTTTTT
TRBJ2-2,-,many,TRBV2,CASRAVDLAGELFF,TGTGCCAGCAGGGCAGTGGACCTCGCCGGGGAGCTGTTTTTT
TRBJ1-1,-,-,TRBV4-3,CASSQSAGISTEAFF,TGCGCCAGCAGCCAATCAGCGGGGATTTCCACTGAAGCTTTCTTT
TRBJ1-1,-,-,TRBV5-6,CASSFGVSAFF,TGTGCCAGCAGCTTTGGAGTTAGCGCTTTCTTT
TRBJ1-2,TRBD1,-,TRBV7-2,CASSTPWPDRDQNYGYTF,TGTGCCAGCAGCACTCCATGGCCCGACAGGGACCAAAACTATGGCTACACCTTC
TRBJ2-3,-,-,TRBV5-1,CASSPRLWGAGADTQYF,TGCGCCAGCAGCCCCCGGTTATGGGGGGCCGGTGCAGATACGCAGTATTTT
TRBJ1-2,-,-,TRBV5-1,CASRNVRGGHGYTF,TGCGCCAGCAGAAACGTTAGGGGAGGTCATGGCTACACCTTC
TRBJ2-7,TRBD2,-,TRBV7-3,CASSLRGLAPYEQYF,TGTGCCAGCAGCTTGCGGGGACTAGCTCCCTACGAGCAGTACTTC
TRBJ1-3,-,few,TRBV19,CASSIQRNTIYF,TGTGCCAGTAGTATTCAGCGGAACACCATATATTTT
TRBJ2-1,TRBD2,once,TRBV29-1,CSVGRLAGNNEQFF,TGCAGCGTTGGGAGGCTAGCGGGGAACAATGAGCAGTTCTTC
TRBJ2-3,-,-,TRBV6-5,CASSGAGDTQYF,TGTGCCAGCAGTGGGGCGGGGGATACGCAGTATTTT
TRBJ1-4,-,-,TRBV5-1,CASSPGQNTNEKLFF,TGCGCCAGCAGCCCGGGGCAAAATACTAATGAAAAACTGTTTTTT
TRBJ2-7,-,-,TRBV19,CASSMPPGSGGHEQYF,TGTGCCAGTAGTATGCCCCCGGGGAGCGGCGGGCACGAGCAGTACTTC
TRBJ2-1,-,-,TRBV19,CASRRWRGTLDNEQFF,TGTGCCAGTAGGAGGTGGCGCGGGACTCTCGACAATGAGCAGTTCTTC
TRBJ2-1,-,-,TRBV5-6,CASSFWGAYNEQFF,TGTGCCAGCAGCTTTTGGGGAGCCTACAATGAGCAGTTCTTC
TRBJ2-1,TRBD2,-,TRBV7-3,CASSSPGVAGGQDNEQFF,TGTGCCAGCAGCTCCCCTGGGGTAGCGGGGGGGCAGGACAATGAGCAGTTCTTC
TRBJ2-2,TRBD1,-,TRBV11-3,CASSLLGTGGITTGELFF,TGTGCCAGCAGCTTACTGGGGACAGGGGGCATTACCACCGGGGAGCTGTTTTTT
TRBJ2-1,TRBD1,-,TRBV5-1,CASSLPRQGLLTVLNEQFF,TGCGCCAGCAGCTTGCCCAGACAGGGATTATTGACGGTTCTGAATGAGCAGTTCTTC
TRBJ1-2,-,-,TRBV27,CASSLRGTNYGYTF,TGTGCCAGCAGTTTAAGGGGAACGAACTATGGCTACACCTTC
TRBJ1-1,TRBD1,-,TRBV7-9,CASRSLQGPFTEAFF,TGTGCCAGCAGGAGCCTACAGGGGCCCTTCACTGAAGCTTTCTTT
TRBJ2-3,TRBD2,-,TRBV9,CASSRRTSASTDTQYF,TGTGCCAGCAGCAGGAGGACTAGCGCTAGCACAGATACGCAGTATTTT
TRBJ2-7,-,-,TRBV6-1,CASTGWAGEQYF,TGTGCCAGCACAGGTTGGGCGGGAGAGCAGTACTTC
TRBJ1-5,-,-,TRBV18,CASSPGGNQPQHF,TGTGCCAGCTCACCCGGGGGAAATCAGCCCCAGCATTTT
TRBJ2-5,-,-,TRBV5-1,CASSPDQETQYF,TGCGCCAGCAGCCCCGACCAAGAGACCCAGTACTTC
TRBJ1-2,-,-,TRBV19,CASSILRTVTANYGYTF,TGTGCCAGTAGTATATTACGTACTGTGACGGCTAACTATGGCTACACCTTC
TRBJ1-1,-,-,TRBV9,CASSPDSLNTEAFF,TGTGCCAGCAGCCCGGACAGCCTGAACACTGAAGCTTTCTTT
TRBJ1-2,TRBD1,-,TRBV7-2,CASSFQRQHRGGYTF,TGTGCCAGCAGCTTTCAACGCCAACACAGGGGGGGCTACACCTTC
TRBJ1-2,-,-,TRBV11-1,CASSLDRNYGYTF,TGTGCCAGCAGCTTAGACAGAAATTATGGCTACACCTTC
TRBJ1-2,-,-,TRBV5-1,CASSRSSGYDGYTF,TGCGCCAGCAGTCGAAGTTCAGGGTATGATGGCTACACCTTC
TRBJ1-4,-,-,TRBV4-3,CASSQDHRTGNIFF,TGCGCCAGCAGCCAAGATCATCGTACAGGAAATATTTTTTTT
TRBJ2-3,TRBD2,-,TRBV19,CASNLAGSGTDTQYF,TGTGCCAGTAACCTAGCGGGTTCTGGCACAGATACGCAGTATTTT
TRBJ2-1,TRBD1,-,TRBV5-1,CASSSPPGGQGSGEQFF,TGCGCCAGCAGCTCCCCGCCTGGGGGACAGGGTTCGGGTGAGCAGTTCTTC
TRBJ1-3,-,-,TRBV29-1,CSVVVSSGNTIYF,TGCAGCGTTGTGGTCAGCTCTGGAAACACCATATATTTT